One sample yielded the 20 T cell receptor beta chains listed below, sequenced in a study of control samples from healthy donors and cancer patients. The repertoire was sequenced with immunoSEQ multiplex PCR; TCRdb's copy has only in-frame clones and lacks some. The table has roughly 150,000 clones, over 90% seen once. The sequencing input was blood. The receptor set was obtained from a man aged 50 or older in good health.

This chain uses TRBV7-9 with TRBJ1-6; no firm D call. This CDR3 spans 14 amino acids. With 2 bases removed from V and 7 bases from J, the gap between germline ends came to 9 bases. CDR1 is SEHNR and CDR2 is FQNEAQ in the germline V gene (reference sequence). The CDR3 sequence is CASSLRPTNSPLHF. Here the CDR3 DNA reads TGTGCCAGCAGCTTACGGCCTACCAATTCACCCCTCCACTTT.

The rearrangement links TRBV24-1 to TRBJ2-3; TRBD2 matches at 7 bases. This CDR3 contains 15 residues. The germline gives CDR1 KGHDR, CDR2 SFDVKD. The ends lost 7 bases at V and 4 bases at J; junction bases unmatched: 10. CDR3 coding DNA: TGTGCCACCAGCCCTGCGGGAGATCCCCCAGATACGCAGTATTTT. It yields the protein CATSPAGDPPDTQYF.

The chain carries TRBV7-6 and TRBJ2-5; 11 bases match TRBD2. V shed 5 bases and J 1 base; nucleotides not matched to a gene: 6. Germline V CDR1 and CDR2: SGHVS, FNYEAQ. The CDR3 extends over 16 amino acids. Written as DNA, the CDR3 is TGTGCCAGCAGCCCAAGGACTAGCGGGCTCCAAGAGACCCAGTACTTC. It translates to CASSPRTSGLQETQYF. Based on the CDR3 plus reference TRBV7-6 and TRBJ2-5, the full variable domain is GAGVSQSPRYKVTKRGQDVALRCDPISGHVSLYWYRQALGQGPEFLTYFNYEAQQDKSGLPNDRFSAERPEGSISTLTIQRTEQRDSAMYRCASSPRTSGLQETQYFGPGTRLLVL.

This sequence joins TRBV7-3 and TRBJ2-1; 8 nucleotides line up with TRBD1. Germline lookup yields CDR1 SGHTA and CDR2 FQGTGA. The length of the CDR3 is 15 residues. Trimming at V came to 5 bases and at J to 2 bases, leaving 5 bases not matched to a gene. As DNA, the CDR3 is TGTGCCAGCAGCGCTCGGACAGGGCCCTACAATGAGCAGTTCTTC. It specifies CASSARTGPYNEQFF. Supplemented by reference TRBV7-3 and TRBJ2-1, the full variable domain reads GAGVSQTPSNKVTEKGKYVELRCDPISGHTALYWYRQSLGQGPEFLIYFQGTGAADDSGLPNDRFFAVRPEGSVSTLKIQRTERGDSAVYLCASSARTGPYNEQFFGPGTRLTVL.

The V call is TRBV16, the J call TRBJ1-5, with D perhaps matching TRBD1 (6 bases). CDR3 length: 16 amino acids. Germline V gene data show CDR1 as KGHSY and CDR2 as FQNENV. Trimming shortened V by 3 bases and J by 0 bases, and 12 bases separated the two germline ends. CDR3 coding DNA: TGTGCCAGCAGCCATTCCGGACAGTATAGCAATCAGCCCCAGCATTTT. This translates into CASSHSGQYSNQPQHF. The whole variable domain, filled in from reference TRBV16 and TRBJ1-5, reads GEEVAQTPKHLVRGEGQKAKLYCAPIKGHSYVFWYQQVLKNEFKFLISFQNENVFDETGMPKERFSAKCLPNSPCSLEIQATKLEDSAVYFCASSHSGQYSNQPQHFGDGTRLSIL.

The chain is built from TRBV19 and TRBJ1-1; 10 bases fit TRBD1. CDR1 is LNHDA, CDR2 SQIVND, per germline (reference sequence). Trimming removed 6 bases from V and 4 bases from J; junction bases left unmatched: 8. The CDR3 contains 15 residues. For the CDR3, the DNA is TGTGCCAGTAGGACAGGGGGCATGTTGAGCACTGAAGCTTTCTTT. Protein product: CASRTGGMLSTEAFF.

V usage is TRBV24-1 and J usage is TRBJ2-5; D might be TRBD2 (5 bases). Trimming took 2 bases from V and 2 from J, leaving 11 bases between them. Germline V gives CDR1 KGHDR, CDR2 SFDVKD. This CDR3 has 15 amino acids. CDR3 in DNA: TGTGCCACCAGTGATTGGGGTAGGACTCAAGAGACCCAGTACTTC. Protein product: CATSDWGRTQETQYF.

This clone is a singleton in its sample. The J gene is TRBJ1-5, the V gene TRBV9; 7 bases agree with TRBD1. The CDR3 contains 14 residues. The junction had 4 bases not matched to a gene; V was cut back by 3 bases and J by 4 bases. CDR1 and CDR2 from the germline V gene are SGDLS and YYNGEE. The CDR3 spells CASSAGDRNQPQHF. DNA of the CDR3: TGTGCCAGCAGCGCCGGGGACAGAAATCAGCCCCAGCATTTT.

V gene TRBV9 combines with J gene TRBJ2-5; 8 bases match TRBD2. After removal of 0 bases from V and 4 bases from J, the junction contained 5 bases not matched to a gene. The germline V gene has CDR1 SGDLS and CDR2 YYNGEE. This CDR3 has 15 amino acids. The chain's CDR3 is CASSVGGGLGETQYF. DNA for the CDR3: TGTGCCAGCAGCGTAGGCGGGGGGCTGGGAGAGACCCAGTACTTC.

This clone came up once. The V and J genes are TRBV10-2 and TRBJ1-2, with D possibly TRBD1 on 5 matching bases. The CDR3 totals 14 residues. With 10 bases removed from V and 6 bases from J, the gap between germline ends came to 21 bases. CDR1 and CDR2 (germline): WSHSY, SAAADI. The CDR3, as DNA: TGCGCCACTGAAACCGCCCGGGGGGTTGATGGCTACACCTTC. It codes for CATETARGVDGYTF.

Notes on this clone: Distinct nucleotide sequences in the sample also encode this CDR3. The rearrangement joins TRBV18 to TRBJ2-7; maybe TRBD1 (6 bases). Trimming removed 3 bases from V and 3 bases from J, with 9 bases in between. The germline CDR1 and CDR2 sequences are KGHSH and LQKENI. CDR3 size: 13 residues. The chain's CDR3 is CASSPPDSYEQYF. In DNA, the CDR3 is TGTGCCAGCTCACCCCCGGACAGCTACGAGCAGTACTTC.

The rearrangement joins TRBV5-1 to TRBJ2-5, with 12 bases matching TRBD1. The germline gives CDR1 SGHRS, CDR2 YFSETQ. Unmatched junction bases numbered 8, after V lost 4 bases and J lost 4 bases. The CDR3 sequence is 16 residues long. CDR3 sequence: CASSPQAGQGAETQYF. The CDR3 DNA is TGCGCCAGCAGCCCCCAGGCGGGACAGGGGGCAGAGACCCAGTACTTC.

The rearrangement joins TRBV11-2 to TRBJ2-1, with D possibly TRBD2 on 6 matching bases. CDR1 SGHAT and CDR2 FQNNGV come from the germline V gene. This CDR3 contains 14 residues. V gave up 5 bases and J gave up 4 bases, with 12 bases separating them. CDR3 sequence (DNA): TGTGCCAGCAGCGCGGGACTTCTTTACAATGAGCAGTTCTTC. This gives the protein CASSAGLLYNEQFF.

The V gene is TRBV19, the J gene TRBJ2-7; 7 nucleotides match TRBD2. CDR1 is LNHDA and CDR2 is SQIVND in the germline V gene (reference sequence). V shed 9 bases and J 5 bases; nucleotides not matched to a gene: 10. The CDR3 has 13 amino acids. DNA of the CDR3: TGTGCCAGCACCGGGAGGACGCGCGACGAGCAGTACTTC. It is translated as CASTGRTRDEQYF.

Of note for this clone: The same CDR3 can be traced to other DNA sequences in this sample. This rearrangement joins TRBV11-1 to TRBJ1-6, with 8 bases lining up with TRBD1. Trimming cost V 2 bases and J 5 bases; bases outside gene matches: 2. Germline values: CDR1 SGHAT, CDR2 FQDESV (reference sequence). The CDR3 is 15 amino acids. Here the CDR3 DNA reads TGTGCCAGCAGCTTACGGACAGGGAATAATTCACCCCTCCACTTT. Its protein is CASSLRTGNNSPLHF.

CDR3 sequence (DNA): TGTGCCAGCAGTTTGGGAACCTATAATTCACCCCTCCACTTT. Translated, it gives CASSLGTYNSPLHF. The chain recombines TRBV28 with TRBJ1-6; D not resolved. Germline CDR1 and CDR2: MDHEN and SYDVKM. This CDR3 is 14 amino acids long. V was clipped by 3 bases and J by 2 bases, with 5 bases between them. The whole variable domain, remainder taken from reference TRBV28 and TRBJ1-6, is DVKVTQSSRYLVKRTGEKVFLECVQDMDHENMFWYRQDPGLGLRLIYFSYDVKMKEKGDIPEGYSVSREKKERFSLILESASTNQTSMYLCASSLGTYNSPLHFGNGTRLTVT.

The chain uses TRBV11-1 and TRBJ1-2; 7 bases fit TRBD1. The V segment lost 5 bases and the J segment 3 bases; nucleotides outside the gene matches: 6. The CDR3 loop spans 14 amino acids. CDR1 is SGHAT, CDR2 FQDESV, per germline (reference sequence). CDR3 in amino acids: CASSPGTADYGYTF. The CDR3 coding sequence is TGTGCCAGCAGCCCCGGGACAGCCGACTATGGCTACACCTTC.

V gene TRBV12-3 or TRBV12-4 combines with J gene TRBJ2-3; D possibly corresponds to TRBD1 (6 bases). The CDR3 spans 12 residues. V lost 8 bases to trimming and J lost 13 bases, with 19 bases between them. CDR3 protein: CASGTGGSIKYF. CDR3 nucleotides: TGTGCCAGCGGAACTGGGGGCAGCATAAAGTATTTT.

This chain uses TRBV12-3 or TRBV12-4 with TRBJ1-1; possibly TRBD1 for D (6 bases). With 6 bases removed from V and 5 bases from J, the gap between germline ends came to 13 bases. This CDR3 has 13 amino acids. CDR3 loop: CASRTDSWTEAFF. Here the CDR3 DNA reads TGTGCCAGCAGGACGGACAGCTGGACTGAAGCTTTCTTT.

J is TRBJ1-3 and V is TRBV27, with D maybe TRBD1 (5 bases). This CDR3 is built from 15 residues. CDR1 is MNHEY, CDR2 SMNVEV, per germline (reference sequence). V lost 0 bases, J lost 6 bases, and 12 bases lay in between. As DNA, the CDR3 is TGTGCCAGCAGTTTATCTCGGCCAGGGAAAAACACCATATATTTT. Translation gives CASSLSRPGKNTIYF.